Listed below are T cell receptor beta chains from one sample, sequenced in a study of blood T cell repertoires in COVID-19. Assay: immunoSEQ multiplex PCR; the TCRdb copy retains only in-frame clones and omits some. The sample carries hundreds of thousands of clones, around 87% recorded once. The sequencing sample was made of peripheral blood. Every receptor here comes from a man in his 60s with acute or convalescent COVID-19. The CDR3 runs from the conserved cysteine through the conserved F or W. The order of the fields is J gene, D gene, V gene, clone size, CDR3 protein, CDR3 DNA. D genes are given only for firm matches. Only part of the rows carry a size: once, few, many, or a class if the clone is expanded.

TRBJ2-2,NA,TRBV7-9,NA,CASSLVTSSAAGELFF,TGTGCCAGCAGCTTAGTTACTAGCTCCGCCGCCGGGGAGCTGTTTTTT
TRBJ2-1,TRBD1,TRBV28,NA,CASRAGQGTYNEQFF,TGTGCCAGCAGAGCGGGACAGGGGACCTACAATGAGCAGTTCTTC
TRBJ2-2,NA,TRBV6-5,NA,CASSSKLRGTGELFF,TGTGCCAGCAGTTCGAAGCTTCGTGGCACCGGGGAGCTGTTTTTT
TRBJ1-5,TRBD1,TRBV18,NA,CASSPRDRGESNQPQHF,TGTGCCAGCTCACCACGCGACAGGGGAGAGAGCAATCAGCCCCAGCATTTT
TRBJ1-2,NA,TRBV2,NA,CASSASGGGYTF,TGTGCCAGCAGTGCCTCTGGAGGTGGCTACACCTTC
TRBJ1-2,NA,TRBV4-2,NA,CASRRAGDYGYTF,TGTGCCAGCAGGCGGGCCGGGGACTATGGCTACACCTTC
TRBJ2-5,NA,TRBV6-5,NA,CASRPGQTYQETQYF,TGTGCCAGCAGGCCGGGACAAACGTACCAAGAGACCCAGTACTTC
TRBJ1-5,TRBD1,TRBV6-5,NA,CASSRGDRPNQPQHF,TGTGCCAGCAGTCGGGGGGACAGGCCCAATCAGCCCCAGCATTTT
TRBJ1-3,NA,TRBV5-5,NA,CASSFSSGAGNTIYF,TGTGCCAGCAGCTTTAGTTCGGGGGCTGGAAACACCATATATTTT
TRBJ2-7,NA,TRBV3-1/TRBV3-2,NA,CASSQDAPMREQYF,TGTGCCAGCAGCCAAGACGCCCCGATGAGGGAGCAGTACTTC
TRBJ2-1,NA,TRBV28,NA,CASSLRHYDYEQFF,TGTGCCAGCAGTTTAAGGCACTACGACTATGAGCAGTTCTTC
TRBJ1-1,NA,TRBV19,once,CASSIGRGRSNFNTEAFF,TGTGCCAGTAGTATAGGGCGGGGCCGATCGAATTTTAACACTGAAGCTTTCTTT
TRBJ2-7,TRBD2,TRBV28,NA,CASPPSTSGVYEQYF,TGTGCCAGCCCCCCGTCCACTAGCGGGGTATACGAGCAGTACTTC
TRBJ2-1,TRBD1,TRBV19,NA,CASTSGDRGLDEQFF,TGTGCCAGTACCTCTGGAGACAGGGGGCTCGATGAGCAGTTCTTC
TRBJ1-6,NA,TRBV6-5,NA,CASIPSVSRERLHF,TGTGCCAGCATACCGTCGGTGTCCAGGGAACGCCTCCACTTT
TRBJ2-1,TRBD1,TRBV29-1,NA,CSVERDRGPVNEQFF,TGCAGCGTTGAACGAGACAGGGGGCCGGTTAATGAGCAGTTCTTC
TRBJ1-1,TRBD1,TRBV7-9,NA,CASSSRIQGPTEAFF,TGTGCCAGCAGCTCCCGAATACAGGGGCCCACTGAAGCTTTCTTT
TRBJ2-7,NA,TRBV5-1,NA,CASSGGGQSHEQYF,TGCGCCAGCAGCGGCGGTGGACAATCTCACGAGCAGTACTTC
TRBJ1-5,TRBD1,TRBV10-2,many,CASSSPTGKSWDQPQHF,TGCGCCAGCAGCAGCCCGACAGGGAAAAGTTGGGATCAGCCCCAGCATTTT
TRBJ2-2,TRBD1,TRBV4-2,NA,CASSQEGDRGPAGELFF,TGTGCCAGCAGCCAAGAGGGGGACAGGGGGCCCGCCGGGGAGCTGTTTTTT
TRBJ1-3,TRBD1,TRBV7-6,NA,CASSERQGSSGNTIYF,TGTGCCAGCAGCGAGAGACAGGGGAGCTCTGGAAACACCATATATTTT
TRBJ2-1,TRBD2,TRBV5-6,NA,CASSEPGLLYNEQFF,TGTGCCAGCAGCGAACCGGGACTACTATACAATGAGCAGTTCTTC
TRBJ2-5,TRBD1,TRBV5-6,NA,CASSPTDRGETQYF,TGTGCCAGCAGCCCTACCGACAGGGGCGAGACCCAGTACTTC
TRBJ2-1,NA,TRBV27,NA,CASSSPDRFNEQFF,TGTGCCAGCAGTTCACCAGACAGGTTTAATGAGCAGTTCTTC
TRBJ2-3,TRBD1,TRBV6-5,once,CASSKGQRKDTQYF,TGTGCCAGCAGCAAGGGACAGAGAAAAGATACGCAGTATTTT
TRBJ2-7,TRBD1,TRBV2,once,CASRGNAGGTYEQYF,TGTGCCAGCAGGGGGAACGCAGGGGGAACCTACGAGCAGTACTTC
TRBJ2-5,TRBD2,TRBV19,NA,CASSSLSGGQETQYF,TGTGCCAGTAGTTCCCTGTCGGGGGGCCAAGAGACCCAGTACTTC
TRBJ1-5,NA,TRBV7-3,NA,CASSPGIDSNQPQHF,TGTGCCAGCAGCCCCGGGATAGATAGCAATCAGCCCCAGCATTTT
TRBJ1-1,NA,TRBV19,NA,CASSRTGDTEAFF,TGTGCCAGTAGTCGTACGGGAGACACTGAAGCTTTCTTT
TRBJ2-2,TRBD1,TRBV19,NA,CASSPGTGSGELFF,TGTGCCAGTAGTCCAGGGACAGGGTCCGGGGAGCTGTTTTTT
TRBJ2-5,NA,TRBV6-5,NA,CASSYIGGAKQETQYF,TGTGCCAGCAGTTATATAGGGGGGGCGAAACAAGAGACCCAGTACTTC
TRBJ2-2,NA,TRBV11-3,once,CASSSPGGTANTGELFF,TGTGCCAGCAGCTCCCCTGGGGGGACGGCGAACACCGGGGAGCTGTTTTTT
TRBJ2-4,NA,TRBV28,NA,CASSSTNTPQGGVIDIQYF,TGTGCCAGCAGTTCCACCAACACCCCTCAGGGGGGAGTGATTGACATTCAGTACTTC
TRBJ2-7,NA,TRBV2,NA,CASSLSGTRDEQYF,TGTGCCAGCAGCTTGTCCGGGACAAGGGACGAGCAGTACTTC
TRBJ2-6,NA,TRBV15,NA,CATSPRGAGANVLTF,TGTGCCACCAGTCCCAGGGGGGCTGGGGCCAACGTCCTGACTTTC
TRBJ2-5,TRBD1,TRBV7-2,NA,CASSLVRGRGETQYF,TGTGCCAGCAGCTTAGTCAGGGGGCGCGGCGAGACCCAGTACTTC
TRBJ1-5,NA,TRBV2,NA,CASSSGNQPQHF,TGTGCCAGCTCGAGCGGCAATCAGCCCCAGCATTTT
TRBJ1-5,NA,TRBV11-2,NA,CASSLDLPGQPQHF,TGTGCCAGCAGCTTAGATCTTCCGGGACAGCCCCAGCATTTT
TRBJ2-5,NA,TRBV19,NA,CASSHVGGGETQYF,TGTGCCAGTAGTCATGTAGGGGGTGGAGAGACCCAGTACTTC
TRBJ1-5,NA,TRBV19,NA,CASSTYRDSNQPQHF,TGTGCCAGTAGTACCTACAGGGATAGCAATCAGCCCCAGCATTTT
TRBJ2-2,NA,TRBV5-5,NA,CASSLDRYSNTGELFF,TGTGCCAGCAGCTTGGACAGATATTCGAACACCGGGGAGCTGTTTTTT
TRBJ2-5,TRBD2,TRBV10-3,NA,CAISRSGGASETQYF,TGTGCCATCAGTCGAAGCGGGGGGGCGTCAGAGACCCAGTACTTC
TRBJ1-4,TRBD1,TRBV5-4,NA,CASSLAGGSGNEKLFF,TGTGCCAGCAGCCTGGCAGGGGGCAGTGGTAATGAAAAACTGTTTTTT
TRBJ2-2,TRBD2,TRBV7-3,NA,CASSFGGTSGGTGELFF,TGTGCCAGCAGCTTCGGCGGGACTAGCGGGGGGACCGGGGAGCTGTTTTTT
TRBJ2-2,TRBD2,TRBV19,NA,CASSIVSGGSTGELFF,TGTGCCAGTAGTATAGTCAGCGGGGGGTCCACCGGGGAGCTGTTTTTT
TRBJ2-5,NA,TRBV2,once,CASSVLTVQETQYF,TGTGCCAGCAGTGTACTCACAGTCCAAGAGACCCAGTACTTC
TRBJ1-6,TRBD1,TRBV11-2,once,CASSFSQGQRNSPLHF,TGTGCCAGCAGCTTCTCTCAGGGACAGCGCAATTCACCCCTCCACTTT
TRBJ2-7,NA,TRBV7-2,NA,CASSFTGSEQYF,TGTGCCAGCAGCTTCACAGGGTCCGAGCAGTACTTC
TRBJ2-3,NA,TRBV6-2/TRBV6-3,NA,CASSYGRGRTSTDTQYF,TGTGCCAGCAGTTACGGGCGGGGCAGGACAAGCACAGATACGCAGTATTTT
TRBJ2-2,NA,TRBV29-1,NA,CSVARGLNAGELFF,TGCAGCGTTGCTAGGGGCCTTAACGCCGGGGAGCTGTTTTTT
TRBJ1-2,NA,TRBV2,NA,CASSGRGTAGYTF,TGTGCCAGCAGTGGGCGGGGCACCGCGGGCTACACCTTC
TRBJ2-5,TRBD2,TRBV7-9,NA,CAGGTSASYQETQYF,TGTGCCGGCGGGACTAGCGCCTCGTACCAAGAGACCCAGTACTTC
TRBJ1-1,NA,TRBV11-3,NA,CASSVAPGAEAFF,TGTGCCAGCAGCGTCGCACCGGGAGCCGAAGCTTTCTTT
TRBJ2-7,NA,TRBV29-1,NA,CSVAGAYEQYF,TGCAGCGTCGCCGGGGCCTACGAGCAGTACTTC
TRBJ2-7,TRBD1,TRBV11-3,NA,CASSLGQGGSYEQYF,TGTGCCAGCAGCTTAGGACAGGGGGGCTCCTACGAGCAGTACTTC
TRBJ2-1,TRBD2,TRBV5-1,NA,CASSLDPAGGRNEQFF,TGCGCCAGCAGCTTGGATCCAGCGGGGGGGCGGAATGAGCAGTTCTTC
TRBJ2-3,TRBD1,TRBV19,NA,CASSHRGRDTQYF,TGTGCCAGTAGTCACAGGGGGCGGGATACGCAGTATTTT